Presented here are 28 T cell receptor beta chains from one specimen sequenced in a study of beta chain features in type 1 diabetes listed by TCRdb under 2018. Receptor amplification or capture employed the immunoSEQ multiplex PCR assay. The entire isolated RNA was reverse transcribed using the High Capacity cDNA Reverse Transcription Kit, and thus expressed TCRB transcripts were sequenced. What TCRdb holds here is the immuneACCESS table cut down to in-frame rearrangements. Part of the clones is not present; checked against another copy, under half of the missing clones reflect an unresolved V gene, and the others are unexplained. In all, the sample holds about 620,000 clones, and around 16% of those were seen once. The top ten constitute about 0.097% of the sample. Sequences were obtained from naive CD4+ T cells from blood. Reading the label with the study, this specimen's cell subset or site is: true naive CD4+ T cells. Receptors originate from a man younger than 35 in good health.

This clone was seen a few times. This specimen includes other DNA sequences encoding the same CDR3. The chain is built from TRBV5-1 and TRBJ1-1; 7 bases line up with TRBD1. The CDR3 is 14 amino acids. With 4 bases clipped from V and 1 base from J, the junction kept 4 bases outside the gene matches. Germline loops: CDR1 SGHRS, CDR2 YFSETQ. CDR3: CASSPGQQNTEAFF. CDR3 coding DNA: TGCGCCAGCAGCCCGGGACAGCAGAACACTGAAGCTTTCTTT.

The J gene is TRBJ1-1, the V gene TRBV7-2; D call uncertain. CDR1 is SGHTA, CDR2 FQGNSA, per germline. Trimming cost V 1 base and J 7 bases, with 4 bases left between them. CDR3 length: 11 amino acids. As DNA, the CDR3 is TGTGCCAGCAGCTTAGAGTATGAAGCTTTCTTT. Translating it yields CASSLEYEAFF. Complete variable domain (other parts from reference TRBV7-2 and TRBJ1-1): GAGVSQSPSNKVTEKGKDVELRCDPISGHTALYWYRQSLGQGLEFLIYFQGNSAPDKSGLPSDRFSAERTGGSVSTLTIQRTQQEDSAVYLCASSLEYEAFFGQGTRLTVV.

This clone was observed a few times. In nucleotides, the CDR3 is TGTGCCAGCAGTGCATTGAATGACTATGGCTACACCTTC. It codes for CASSALNDYGYTF. The V and J genes are TRBV25-1 and TRBJ1-2; D gene uncertain. CDR3 size: 13 residues. Germline V gene data show CDR1 as MGHDK and CDR2 as SYGVNS. The V end was cut by 4 bases, the J end by 3 bases, with 9 bases between.

This clone showed up just a few times. The chain carries TRBV7-9 and TRBJ1-1; D gene ambiguous. V was cut by 2 bases and J by 8 bases, with 12 bases left in between. The CDR3 consists of 13 residues. Looked up from germline, CDR1 is SEHNR and CDR2 is FQNEAQ (reference sequence). CDR3 in amino acids: CASSLRRQAEAFF. CDR3 coding DNA: TGTGCCAGCAGCTTACGGAGGCAAGCAGAAGCTTTCTTT. The variable domain in full, completed from reference TRBV7-9 and TRBJ1-1, reads DTGVSQNPRHKITKRGQNVTFRCDPISEHNRLYWYRQTLGQGPEFLTYFQNEAQLEKSRLLSDRFSAERPKGSFSTLEIQRTEQGDSAMYLCASSLRRQAEAFFGQGTRLTVV.

The CDR3 is CASSEARQRESETQYF. CDR3 coding DNA: TGTGCCAGCAGTGAAGCGCGGCAGCGGGAGTCAGAGACCCAGTACTTC. The genes are TRBV6-1 and TRBJ2-5; 8 nucleotides align to TRBD2. Germline lookup yields CDR1 MNHNS and CDR2 SASEGT. The trim removed 0 bases at V and 4 bases at J, leaving 7 bases unmatched. The CDR3 length is 16 residues.

The rearrangement uses TRBV7-9 and TRBJ2-5; D possibly corresponds to TRBD1 (6 bases). With 3 bases removed from V and 13 bases from J, the gap between germline ends came to 15 bases. The CDR3 consists of 12 residues. Germline lookup yields CDR1 SEHNR and CDR2 FQNEAQ (reference sequence). The CDR3 sequence: CASSFTGTPWYF. CDR3 in DNA: TGTGCCAGCAGCTTCACCGGGACACCCTGGTACTTC.

In its sample, this clone was seen a few times. The V call is TRBV25-1, the J call TRBJ1-2, with D perhaps TRBD1 (6 bases). The CDR3 runs 14 residues. Germline lookup yields CDR1 MGHDK and CDR2 SYGVNS. V was shortened by 6 bases and J by 6 bases, with 17 bases between the two germline ends. The CDR3 protein is CASRLTGAKNGYTF. In DNA form, the CDR3 reads TGTGCCAGCAGATTGACAGGTGCAAAGAATGGCTACACCTTC.

V gene TRBV12-5 combines with J gene TRBJ2-3; D is unresolved. V was pared by 1 base and J by 5 bases, with 13 bases between. This CDR3 has 15 amino acids. The germline V gene encodes CDR1 LGHNT and CDR2 FRNRAP. CDR3 in amino acids: CASGLGMMGRDTQYF. CDR3 nucleotides: TGTGCTAGTGGTTTGGGCATGATGGGAAGAGATACGCAGTATTTT. Full variable domain (missing parts from reference TRBV12-5 and TRBJ2-3): DARVTQTPRHKVTEMGQEVTMRCQPILGHNTVFWYRQTMMQGLELLAYFRNRAPLDDSGMPKDRFSAEMPDATLATLKIQPSEPRDSAVYFCASGLGMMGRDTQYFGPGTRLTVL.

CDR3 nucleotides: TGCGCCAGCAGCTTGGCCTTGACAGGAGGTACAGATACGCAGTATTTT. Protein: CASSLALTGGTDTQYF. The chain links TRBV5-1 to TRBJ2-3; D perhaps matches TRBD1 (6 bases). This CDR3 is built from 16 residues. Germline V gene data show CDR1 as SGHRS and CDR2 as YFSETQ. The germline V and J ends were trimmed by 0 bases and 3 bases, with 14 bases remaining between them.

This clone occurred a few times. The genes are TRBV29-1 and TRBJ2-4; D is unclear. Germline lookup yields CDR1 SQVTM and CDR2 ANQGSEA. The CDR3 loop spans 15 amino acids. The germline V and J ends were trimmed by 3 bases and 0 bases, with 12 bases remaining between them. CDR3 nucleotides: TGCAGCGTTGAGTGGCAGAATTTAGCCAAAAACATTCAGTACTTC. Its protein product is CSVEWQNLAKNIQYF. The full variable domain, with the rest looked up from reference TRBV29-1 and TRBJ2-4, is SAVISQKPSRDICQRGTSLTIQCQVDSQVTMMFWYRQQPGQSLTLIATANQGSEATYESGFVIDKFPISRPNLTFSTLTVSNMSPEDSSIYLCSVEWQNLAKNIQYFGAGTRLSVL.

This clone was seen just once. V and J are TRBV5-1 and TRBJ2-5; perhaps D is TRBD1 or TRBD2 (7 bases each). The CDR3 covers 16 residues. The germline gives CDR1 SGHRS, CDR2 YFSETQ. The germline V and J ends were trimmed by 3 bases and 2 bases, with 17 bases remaining between them. CDR3 loop: CASSSPTGRGQETQYF. Here the CDR3 DNA reads TGCGCCAGCAGCTCCCCGACAGGGAGGGGGCAAGAGACCCAGTACTTC. Full variable domain (outside the CDR3, taken from reference TRBV5-1 and TRBJ2-5): KAGVTQTPRYLIKTRGQQVTLSCSPISGHRSVSWYQQTPGQGLQFLFEYFSETQRNKGNFPGRFSGRQFSNSRSEMNVSTLELGDSALYLCASSSPTGRGQETQYFGPGTRLLVL.

The rearrangement links TRBV4-1 to TRBJ2-1, with a weak D call TRBD2 (5 bases). The V end lost 1 base, the J end lost 11 bases, and 9 bases lay between the germline ends. CDR3 length: 12 amino acids. Germline V gene data show CDR1 as MGHRA and CDR2 as YSYEKL. The CDR3 sequence is CASSQVLGKQFF. In DNA, the CDR3 is TGCGCCAGCAGCCAAGTACTAGGGAAGCAGTTCTTC.

The genes are TRBV6-6 and TRBJ1-2, with TRBD1 matching over 7 bases. Germline CDR1 MNHNY, CDR2 SVGAGI (reference sequence). The CDR3 runs to 12 residues. Losses at the gene ends were 6 bases for V and 11 bases for J; bases not matched to a gene: 9. The chain's CDR3 is CASRPTNRGYTF. CDR3 coding DNA: TGTGCCAGCAGACCAACCAACAGGGGTTACACCTTC.

This clone was observed once. The chain recombines TRBV4-1 with TRBJ2-5; 7 nucleotides line up with TRBD2. The CDR3 spans 14 residues. The junction had 2 bases not matched to a gene; V was cut back by 1 base and J by 3 bases. Germline CDR1 MGHRA, CDR2 YSYEKL. CDR3 region: CASSQGLAKETQYF. The CDR3 nucleotides are TGCGCCAGCAGCCAAGGACTAGCCAAAGAGACCCAGTACTTC.

This clone was detected a few times. V and J are TRBV7-2 and TRBJ2-1, with a weak D call TRBD1 (8 bases). V was trimmed by 5 bases and J by 3 bases, leaving 14 bases between them. The CDR3 contains 15 residues. Germline-derived CDR1 and CDR2 are SGHTA and FQGNSA. CDR3 nucleotides: TGTGCCAGCAGCCAAAACAGGGGGGGCTACAATGAGCAGTTCTTC. The encoded protein is CASSQNRGGYNEQFF.

The gene calls are TRBV18 and TRBJ2-5; a possible D gene is TRBD1 (6 bases). The CDR3 totals 14 residues. V shed 0 bases and J shed 5 bases, with 10 bases lying between them. Germline V CDR1 and CDR2: KGHSH, LQKENI. CDR3 DNA sequence: TGTGCCAGCTCACCACCGGCCAGGGGTGAGACCCAGTACTTC. Encoded protein: CASSPPARGETQYF.

This clone was counted a few times. V gene TRBV7-2 combines with J gene TRBJ2-4, with 8 bases lining up with TRBD2. Unmatched junction bases numbered 5, after V lost 1 base and J lost 3 bases. Germline assignment: CDR1 SGHTA and CDR2 FQGNSA. The CDR3 is 16 amino acids. DNA of the CDR3: TGTGCCAGCAGCTTAGACGGGAGGGGAGGCAAAAACATTCAGTACTTC. It yields the protein CASSLDGRGGKNIQYF.

This chain joins TRBV2 and TRBJ2-5, with D possibly being TRBD2 (5 bases). Germline CDR1 is SNHLY and CDR2 is FYNNEI. This CDR3 has 16 amino acids. V was cut by 7 bases and J by 2 bases, with 20 bases left in between. This CDR3 is CASTQFRSGGQETQYF. As DNA, the CDR3 is TGTGCCAGCACCCAGTTTAGGTCCGGCGGGCAAGAGACCCAGTACTTC.

This clone was counted at least ten times. Other nucleotide sequences from this sample produce the same CDR3. The chain links TRBV7-2 to TRBJ2-5; D not resolved. Germline CDR1 and CDR2: SGHTA and FQGNSA. This CDR3 has 11 amino acids. The V end lost 4 bases, the J end lost 0 bases, and 0 bases lay between the germline ends. CDR3: CASSYQETQYF. The CDR3 nucleotides are TGTGCCAGCAGCTACCAAGAGACCCAGTACTTC.

This chain's CDR3 is CASSSPLVRPYEQYF. The CDR3, as DNA: TGTGCCAGCAGCTCCCCCTTAGTACGCCCTTACGAGCAGTACTTC. V usage is TRBV11-2 and J usage is TRBJ2-7, with D unclear. Between the trimmed V and J ends, which lost 4 bases and 4 bases, there was a span of 17 bases. The germline V gene encodes CDR1 SGHAT and CDR2 FQNNGV. The CDR3 contains 15 residues.

This clone was counted only a few times. V usage is TRBV6-5 and J usage is TRBJ2-4; D is perhaps TRBD2 (6 bases). The CDR3 sequence is 15 residues long. Trimming removed 7 bases from V and 3 bases from J, with 16 bases in between. Germline V gene sequence: CDR1 MNHEY, CDR2 SVGAGI. The CDR3 sequence: CASTHQGEVKNIQYF. CDR3 DNA sequence: TGTGCCAGCACCCATCAAGGGGAGGTCAAAAACATTCAGTACTTC.

This clone was seen a few times. V usage is TRBV6-6 and J usage is TRBJ2-3, with 11 positions matching TRBD2. In germline, CDR1 is MNHNY, CDR2 SVGAGI (reference sequence). This CDR3 is built from 15 residues. V was clipped by 8 bases and J by 4 bases; unmatched bases: 8. The CDR3 sequence: CASFSGRAGADTQYF. DNA for the CDR3: TGTGCCAGCTTTAGCGGGAGGGCGGGGGCAGATACGCAGTATTTT.

The table lists this clone with a few counts. V is TRBV9 and J is TRBJ1-6; TRBD1 aligns across 7 bases. In germline, CDR1 is SGDLS, CDR2 YYNGEE. There are 15 residues in the CDR3. J was trimmed by 7 bases and V by 1 base; bases with no gene match: 5. The CDR3 region is CASSVSGTDNSPLHF. The CDR3 nucleotides read TGTGCCAGCAGCGTATCCGGGACAGACAATTCACCCCTCCACTTT.

The V call is TRBV29-1, the J call TRBJ2-7; D unresolved. V was shortened by 2 bases and J by 9 bases, with 11 bases between the two germline ends. CDR3 length: 11 amino acids. Germline lookup yields CDR1 SQVTM and CDR2 ANQGSEA. The DNA of the CDR3 is TGCAGCGTTGAAAAAGGGCGCGGGCAGTACTTC. Encoded protein: CSVEKGRGQYF.

This clone turned up a few times. Other nucleotide sequences from this sample produce the same CDR3. The CDR3 loop reads CSVEGRMNTEAFF. Here the CDR3 DNA reads TGCAGCGTTGAAGGAAGGATGAACACTGAAGCTTTCTTT. This chain uses TRBV29-1 with TRBJ1-1; D gene ambiguous. Germline CDR1 is SQVTM and CDR2 is ANQGSEA. V lost 1 base to trimming and J lost 0 bases, with 6 bases between them. This CDR3 comprises 13 residues.

The CDR3 is CSVQQGRDTEAFF. CDR3 in DNA: TGCAGCGTCCAACAGGGGAGGGACACTGAAGCTTTCTTT. The rearrangement joins TRBV29-1 to TRBJ1-1; TRBD1 matches at 7 bases. Trimming cost V 6 bases and J 3 bases; bases outside gene matches: 7. This CDR3 is built from 13 residues. Germline CDR1 and CDR2: SQVTM and ANQGSEA.

A single count supports this clone. V and J are TRBV6-4 and TRBJ2-2, with TRBD1 matching 7 bases. This CDR3 has 14 amino acids. The junction had 2 bases not matched to a gene; V was cut back by 4 bases and J by 3 bases. Germline V gene data show CDR1 as MRHNA and CDR2 as SNTAGT. CDR3 region: CASSGQGHTGELFF. The CDR3 bases are TGTGCCAGCAGTGGACAGGGACACACCGGGGAGCTGTTTTTT.

The gene calls are TRBV18 and TRBJ2-4; D not resolved. Germline values: CDR1 KGHSH, CDR2 LQKENI. V lost 3 bases, J lost 10 bases, and 13 bases lay in between. The CDR3 runs 13 residues. In DNA form, the CDR3 reads TGTGCCAGCTCACCCGAACACCGGATGATTCAGTACTTC. This gives the protein CASSPEHRMIQYF. Full variable domain (missing parts from reference TRBV18 and TRBJ2-4): NAGVMQNPRHLVRRRGQEARLRCSPMKGHSHVYWYRQLPEEGLKFMVYLQKENIIDESGMPKERFSAEFPKEGPSILRIQQVVRGDSAAYFCASSPEHRMIQYFGAGTRLSVL.